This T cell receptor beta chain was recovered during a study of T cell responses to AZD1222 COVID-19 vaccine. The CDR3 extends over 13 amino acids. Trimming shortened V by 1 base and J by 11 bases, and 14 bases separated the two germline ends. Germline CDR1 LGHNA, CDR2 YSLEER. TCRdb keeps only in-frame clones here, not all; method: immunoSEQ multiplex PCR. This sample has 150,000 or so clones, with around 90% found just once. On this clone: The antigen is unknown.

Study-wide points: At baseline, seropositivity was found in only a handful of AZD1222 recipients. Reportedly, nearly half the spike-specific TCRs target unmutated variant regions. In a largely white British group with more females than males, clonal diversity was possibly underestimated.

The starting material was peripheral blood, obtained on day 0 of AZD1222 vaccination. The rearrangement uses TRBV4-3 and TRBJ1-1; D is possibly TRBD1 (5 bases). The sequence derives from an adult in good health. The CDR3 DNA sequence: TGCGCCAGCAGCCAAGGCATGCAGGGCGCGGCTTTCTTT. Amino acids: CASSQGMQGAAFF.